Listed below are T cell receptor beta chains from one sample, sequenced in a study of cytomegalovirus exposure and HLA in healthy donors. The protocol was immunoSEQ multiplex PCR, while the TCRdb copy is restricted to in-frame clones and leaves out a portion. The repertoire includes 100,000 to 150,000 clones, roughly 78% of them detected once, and about a tenth sits in the top ten. The sample comprised PBMCs. The origin of the receptors is a man younger than 40 in good health and CMV-seropositive. CDR3s include the opening cysteine and the closing phenylalanine or tryptophan. Each record gives: CDR3 length, D gene, clone size, J gene, V gene, CDR3 DNA, CDR3 protein. The D gene is left open where the match is weak. Some rows have no size entry. The others give once, few or many, or a class for an expanded clone.

length: 13; D: TRBD1; size: once; J: TRBJ1-2; V: TRBV10-3; DNA: TGTGCCACTCAACAGGGGCAAATTCTTGGCTACACCTTC; CDR3: CATQQGQILGYTF
length: 15; D: TRBD2; size: .; J: TRBJ2-7; V: TRBV4-3; DNA: TGCGCCAGCAGCCGAGCGGGAGGAATCGAGGGCGAGCAGTACTTC; CDR3: CASSRAGGIEGEQYF
length: 18; D: .; size: .; J: TRBJ2-7; V: TRBV21-1; DNA: TGTGCCAGCAGCAAAGCGAGCTCCCGGGCAGGGCGCTACTACGAGCAGTACTTC; CDR3: CASSKASSRAGRYYEQYF
length: 12; D: TRBD2; size: .; J: TRBJ2-1; V: TRBV29-1; DNA: TGCAGCGTTGGGGCTAGCGGGGTCGAGCAGTTCTTC; CDR3: CSVGASGVEQFF
length: 15; D: TRBD2; size: .; J: TRBJ2-5; V: TRBV9; DNA: TGTGCCAGCAGCGTAGCTAGCGGGAGAAAAGAGACCCAGTACTTC; CDR3: CASSVASGRKETQYF
length: 16; D: TRBD2; size: .; J: TRBJ2-1; V: TRBV5-4; DNA: TGTGCCAGCAGCTACTTCCGCGGGGGAGGGCCCAATGAGCAGTTCTTC; CDR3: CASSYFRGGGPNEQFF
length: 15; D: .; size: .; J: TRBJ1-2; V: TRBV9; DNA: TGTGCCAGCAGCGTAGGTCAGTCAACTAACTATGGCTACACCTTC; CDR3: CASSVGQSTNYGYTF
length: 13; D: TRBD2; size: few; J: TRBJ2-1; V: TRBV12-5; DNA: TGTGCTAGTGGCTGGGCGGGAGCGTATGAGCAGTTCTTC; CDR3: CASGWAGAYEQFF
length: 18; D: TRBD2; size: .; J: TRBJ2-3; V: TRBV7-9; DNA: TGTGCCAGCAGCTTACAACACGCCACCGGGACTAGCTACGATACGCAGTATTTT; CDR3: CASSLQHATGTSYDTQYF
length: 18; D: TRBD2; size: .; J: TRBJ2-7; V: TRBV7-9; DNA: TGTTCCAGCAGCTTAGCTCTATTCGGGCTAGCGGCAGGCTACGAGCAGTACTTC; CDR3: CSSSLALFGLAAGYEQYF
length: 14; D: .; size: .; J: TRBJ2-7; V: TRBV18; DNA: TGTGCCAGCTCACCTGACCGCCTGAGCGGCGAGCAGTACTTC; CDR3: CASSPDRLSGEQYF
length: 17; D: .; size: .; J: TRBJ1-4; V: TRBV7-8; DNA: TGTGCCAGTAGCTTCCAACGACGGACTGGGCTTAATGAAAAACTGTTTTTT; CDR3: CASSFQRRTGLNEKLFF
length: 12; D: .; size: few; J: TRBJ2-7; V: TRBV5-8; DNA: TGTGCCAGCAGCCCCCTCCTCTACGAGCAGTACTTC; CDR3: CASSPLLYEQYF
length: 15; D: .; size: .; J: TRBJ2-5; V: TRBV2; DNA: TGTGCCAGCAGTGCGGGGGATAGCGGTCAAGAGACCCAGTACTTC; CDR3: CASSAGDSGQETQYF
length: 15; D: .; size: few; J: TRBJ1-3; V: TRBV7-6; DNA: TGTGCCAGCAGCTTAGCTTCCAGGTCTGGAAACACCATATATTTT; CDR3: CASSLASRSGNTIYF
length: 13; D: TRBD2; size: .; J: TRBJ2-7; V: TRBV9; DNA: TGTGCCAGCAGCCCGCGGGGGGGACGCGAGCAGTACTTC; CDR3: CASSPRGGREQYF
length: 19; D: TRBD2; size: .; J: TRBJ2-2; V: TRBV7-6; DNA: TGTGCCAGCAGCCTGGGACTAGCGGGACCCCTAGCTAACACCGGGGAGCTGTTTTTT; CDR3: CASSLGLAGPLANTGELFF
length: 14; D: TRBD1; size: few; J: TRBJ2-7; V: TRBV7-3; DNA: TGTGCCAGCAGCCCCGGGACAGGGGGGATCGAGCAGTACTTC; CDR3: CASSPGTGGIEQYF
length: 15; D: .; size: .; J: TRBJ2-5; V: TRBV27; DNA: TGTGCCAGCAGTTTACACAGGGATGTCCAAGAGACCCAGTACTTC; CDR3: CASSLHRDVQETQYF
length: 15; D: TRBD1; size: .; J: TRBJ1-1; V: TRBV5-1; DNA: TGCGCCAGCAGCCCTACAGGGGCGTTGGGGACTGAAGCTTTCTTT; CDR3: CASSPTGALGTEAFF
length: 15; D: .; size: .; J: TRBJ1-1; V: TRBV28; DNA: TGTGCCAGCAGTTTATCCCAGGGGATCAACACTGAAGCTTTCTTT; CDR3: CASSLSQGINTEAFF
length: 13; D: .; size: once; J: TRBJ1-5; V: TRBV2; DNA: TGTGCCAGCGGGGGGGGGAGCGATCAGCCCCAGCATTTT; CDR3: CASGGGSDQPQHF
length: 11; D: .; size: .; J: TRBJ1-2; V: TRBV29-1; DNA: TGCAGCGTTGACACGGGGGATGGCTACACCTTC; CDR3: CSVDTGDGYTF
length: 17; D: TRBD2; size: .; J: TRBJ2-4; V: TRBV4-2; DNA: TGTGCCAGCAGCCAAGATAGGGCTAGCGGGAGGGGAAACATTCAGTACTTC; CDR3: CASSQDRASGRGNIQYF
length: 17; D: TRBD2; size: .; J: TRBJ2-1; V: TRBV4-1; DNA: TGCGCCAGCAGCCAAGTGGGACTAGCGGGTCATAAGAATGAGCAGTTCTTC; CDR3: CASSQVGLAGHKNEQFF